This is a list of T cell receptor beta chains from one sample in a study of shared clonotypes between healthy human individuals. Using immunoSEQ multiplex PCR, the repertoire was profiled, and TCRdb retains in-frame clones only, with some absent. The table shows about 1,500,000 clones, with roughly 96% occurring only once. Sequencing was done on a sample of naive CD4+ T cells sorted from blood. The receptors come from a man aged 30 to 39 in good health. Both conserved end residues are part of each CDR3. Each record gives: clone size, V gene, J gene, D gene, CDR3 protein, CDR3 DNA. D genes are given only for firm matches. Not every row has a clone size; where given, it reads once, few, many or a size class.

once	TRBV4-2	TRBJ2-1	TRBD2	CASSQGNFRREPYNEQFF	TGTGCCAGCAGCCAAGGAAACTTTCGGCGGGAGCCCTACAATGAGCAGTTCTTC
once	TRBV10-1	TRBJ2-5	NA	CASSATWQETQYF	TGCGCCAGCAGTGCTACTTGGCAGGAGACCCAGTACTTC
NA	TRBV18	TRBJ2-7	NA	CASSPHRAPIEQYF	TGTGCCAGCTCACCACATCGGGCGCCGATCGAGCAGTACTTC
NA	TRBV5-4	TRBJ2-1	NA	CASRRGYDEQFF	TGTGCCAGCAGGAGGGGTTACGATGAGCAGTTCTTC
NA	TRBV6-1	TRBJ2-3	TRBD1	CASSERVQGVSGDTQYF	TGTGCCAGCAGTGAGCGAGTACAGGGGGTGTCAGGAGATACGCAGTATTTT
NA	TRBV5-1	TRBJ1-4	NA	CASSRTGPGDEKLFF	TGCGCCAGCAGCCGAACAGGGCCGGGAGATGAAAAACTGTTTTTT
once	TRBV9	TRBJ2-2	NA	CASSVGPSAERTGELFF	TGTGCCAGCAGCGTAGGACCCTCTGCGGAAAGGACCGGGGAGCTGTTTTTT
NA	TRBV28	TRBJ1-3	NA	CASSLVTEPSGNTIYF	TGTGCCAGCAGTTTAGTTACAGAGCCCTCTGGAAACACCATATATTTT
NA	TRBV30	TRBJ2-5	NA	CAWTGHKETQYF	TGTGCCTGGACGGGACACAAAGAGACCCAGTACTTC
NA	TRBV13	TRBJ2-7	TRBD2	CASSQKLGRGEQYF	TGTGCCAGCAGTCAGAAGCTGGGGAGGGGAGAGCAGTACTTC
NA	TRBV5-1	TRBJ2-5	TRBD2	CASSLVKDSGSRETQYF	TGCGCCAGCAGCTTGGTGAAGGATAGCGGGAGTAGGGAGACCCAGTACTTC
NA	TRBV4-3	TRBJ2-7	TRBD1	CASSLDRDSYEQYF	TGCGCCAGCAGCCTTGACAGGGACTCCTACGAGCAGTACTTC
once	TRBV18	TRBJ2-2	NA	CASSPPSFWELFF	TGTGCCAGCTCACCACCGTCGTTTTGGGAGCTGTTTTTT
NA	TRBV5-1	TRBJ2-3	TRBD2	CASRPPGLETDTQYF	TGCGCCAGCAGACCCCCGGGACTAGAAACAGATACGCAGTATTTT
NA	TRBV19	TRBJ2-1	TRBD2	CASSRTSSYNEQFF	TGTGCCAGTAGTAGGACTAGCTCCTACAATGAGCAGTTCTTC
few	TRBV7-3	TRBJ2-2	NA	CASSSTNTGELFF	TGTGCCAGCAGCTCAACGAACACCGGGGAGCTGTTTTTT
NA	TRBV18	TRBJ1-4	NA	CASSPEAEKLFF	TGTGCCAGCTCACCAGAGGCTGAAAAACTGTTTTTT
NA	TRBV7-2	TRBJ2-7	NA	CASSLQGEQYF	TGTGCCAGCAGCTTACAGGGGGAGCAGTACTTC
once	TRBV7-3	TRBJ2-2	NA	CASSLSFSGELFF	TGTGCCAGCAGCTTAAGCTTTTCCGGGGAGCTGTTTTTT
NA	TRBV19	TRBJ2-7	TRBD1	CASSKDRGPVSYEQYF	TGTGCCAGTAGTAAGGACAGGGGGCCGGTTTCCTACGAGCAGTACTTC
NA	TRBV18	TRBJ2-7	NA	CASSPPSKGRDEQYF	TGTGCCAGCTCACCACCGAGTAAGGGGCGAGACGAGCAGTACTTC
NA	TRBV7-8	TRBJ2-3	TRBD2	CASSLAVAGGPGDTQYF	TGTGCCAGCAGCTTAGCCGTAGCGGGAGGGCCGGGGGATACGCAGTATTTT
NA	TRBV27	TRBJ1-2	NA	CASSLSGARGYTF	TGTGCCAGCAGTTTATCAGGGGCGCGGGGCTACACCTTC
NA	TRBV6-5	TRBJ2-1	TRBD2	CASSGLAYNEQFF	TGTGCCAGCAGTGGACTAGCCTACAATGAGCAGTTCTTC
few	TRBV27	TRBJ1-5	NA	CASSFLDQPQHF	TGTGCCAGCAGTTTCCTCGACCAGCCCCAGCATTTT
NA	TRBV7-9	TRBJ2-7	NA	CASSLGDGIYEQYF	TGTGCCAGCAGCTTAGGGGACGGGATCTACGAGCAGTACTTC
NA	TRBV2	TRBJ2-1	NA	CASRPGLYNEQFF	TGTGCCAGCCGCCCCGGGTTATACAATGAGCAGTTCTTC
NA	TRBV19	TRBJ2-7	NA	CASSIDPRDRSYEQYF	TGTGCCAGTAGTATAGATCCTCGGGACCGATCCTACGAGCAGTACTTC
once	TRBV7-2	TRBJ1-2	NA	CASSLVRVDGYTF	TGTGCCAGCAGCTTAGTTCGGGTCGATGGCTACACCTTC
NA	TRBV5-1	TRBJ2-4	NA	CASSALQGTKNIQYF	TGCGCCAGCAGCGCGCTCCAGGGCACCAAAAACATTCAGTACTTC
NA	TRBV7-3	TRBJ2-7	NA	CASSLGTHSLGYEQYF	TGTGCCAGCAGCTTAGGGACCCATTCTTTAGGCTACGAGCAGTACTTC
NA	TRBV10-3	TRBJ2-1	NA	CAITGGPSHNNEQFF	TGTGCCATCACAGGAGGGCCATCCCATAACAATGAGCAGTTCTTC
NA	TRBV28	TRBJ1-5	TRBD1	CASSQHTRGINNQPQHF	TGTGCCAGCAGTCAACACACCAGGGGGATTAACAATCAGCCCCAGCATTTT
NA	TRBV10-3	TRBJ1-1	NA	CAISGTPSEAFF	TGTGCCATCAGTGGCACTCCTTCTGAAGCTTTCTTT
NA	TRBV9	TRBJ2-3	NA	CASSRGHSGSTDTQYF	TGTGCCAGCAGCAGGGGCCACAGTGGGAGCACAGATACGCAGTATTTT
NA	TRBV14	TRBJ2-7	TRBD2	CASSPSGREQYF	TGTGCCAGCAGTCCTAGCGGGAGGGAGCAGTACTTC
once	TRBV18	TRBJ2-7	TRBD1	CASSPPRTGASYEQYF	TGTGCCAGCTCACCCCCACGGACAGGGGCCTCCTACGAGCAGTACTTC
NA	TRBV2	TRBJ2-3	NA	CASSVGGTDTQYF	TGTGCCAGCAGTGTAGGAGGCACAGATACGCAGTATTTT
NA	TRBV19	TRBJ2-3	NA	CAINGGSTDTQYF	TGTGCCATTAATGGAGGGAGCACAGATACGCAGTATTTT
NA	TRBV11-3	TRBJ2-5	TRBD1	CASSSGQDPSETQYF	TGTGCCAGCAGCTCAGGACAGGATCCGTCAGAGACCCAGTACTTC
NA	TRBV5-1	TRBJ1-4	NA	CASSLSRPPTGEKLFF	TGCGCCAGCAGCTTATCTAGACCTCCCACCGGGGAAAAACTGTTTTTT
NA	TRBV2	TRBJ2-7	TRBD2	CASRERELFSYEQYF	TGTGCCAGCAGGGAGCGGGAGCTATTCTCCTACGAGCAGTACTTC
NA	TRBV19	TRBJ2-3	NA	CASKQGWGADTQYF	TGTGCCAGTAAACAGGGGTGGGGGGCAGATACGCAGTATTTT
NA	TRBV18	TRBJ2-7	TRBD1	CASSEQGASYEQYF	TGTGCCAGCTCTGAACAGGGGGCCTCCTACGAGCAGTACTTC
once	TRBV28	TRBJ2-5	TRBD2	CASSFRFLAGGEETQYF	TGTGCCAGCAGTTTTAGGTTTCTAGCGGGAGGCGAAGAGACCCAGTACTTC
NA	TRBV9	TRBJ2-7	NA	CASSVGVGSSYEQYF	TGTGCCAGCAGCGTAGGGGTGGGGAGCTCCTACGAGCAGTACTTC
NA	TRBV10-3	TRBJ2-1	NA	CATIAELYNEQFF	TGTGCCACAATAGCGGAGCTCTACAATGAGCAGTTCTTC
NA	TRBV28	TRBJ2-1	TRBD1	CATGTGGLDEQFF	TGTGCCACCGGGACAGGGGGCCTGGATGAGCAGTTCTTC
NA	TRBV2	TRBJ2-1	TRBD2	CASTLRTSRQSEQFF	TGTGCCAGCACCTTGCGGACTAGTAGACAAAGTGAGCAGTTCTTC
NA	TRBV5-1	TRBJ2-7	NA	CASSIGTPSHEQYF	TGCGCCAGCAGCATAGGGACACCCTCACACGAGCAGTACTTC
NA	TRBV6-5	TRBJ2-1	TRBD2	CASSYEGSGRGEQFF	TGTGCCAGCAGTTACGAGGGTAGCGGGAGGGGTGAGCAGTTCTTC
NA	TRBV28	TRBJ2-7	TRBD2	CAGSTGGKAKGFSYEQYF	TGTGCAGGTTCAACCGGGGGGAAGGCAAAAGGGTTCTCCTACGAGCAGTACTTC
once	TRBV19	TRBJ2-1	NA	CASSPVRLAGEQFF	TGTGCCAGTAGTCCTGTAAGGCTAGCCGGTGAGCAGTTCTTC